This is a list of T cell receptor beta chains from one sample in a study of cytomegalovirus exposure and HLA in healthy donors. TCRdb's table, derived via immunoSEQ multiplex PCR, lists solely in-frame clones and lacks some. The data hold about 140,000 clones, with roughly 70% observed a single time. The material sequenced was PBMCs. The receptor set was obtained from a man over 45 in good health and CMV-seropositive. CDR3s include the opening cysteine and the closing phenylalanine or tryptophan. Fields, in order: CDR3 DNA, CDR3 protein, clone size, CDR3 length, J gene, V gene, D gene. The D gene is left open where the match is weak. Clone size is stated in some rows and not others, as once, few, many or a class when expanded.

CDR3 DNA: TGTGCCAGCAGCTTAGCGCGGGGCAAGAACACTGAAGCTTTCTTT; CDR3 protein: CASSLARGKNTEAFF; clone size: NA; CDR3 length: 15; J gene: TRBJ1-1; V gene: TRBV7-9; D gene: NA
CDR3 DNA: TGTGCCAGTAGTATGGGGGTAGTGGGGACATATTCTGAAGCTTTCTTT; CDR3 protein: CASSMGVVGTYSEAFF; clone size: NA; CDR3 length: 16; J gene: TRBJ1-1; V gene: TRBV19; D gene: NA
CDR3 DNA: TGTGCCAGCAGCTTGATTAGCGGGGGGGCCCTCGATGAGCAGTTCTTC; CDR3 protein: CASSLISGGALDEQFF; clone size: NA; CDR3 length: 16; J gene: TRBJ2-1; V gene: TRBV5-6; D gene: TRBD2
CDR3 DNA: TGTGCCAGCAGCTTAGATCGGGGTGAGCAGTTCTTC; CDR3 protein: CASSLDRGEQFF; clone size: NA; CDR3 length: 12; J gene: TRBJ2-1; V gene: TRBV11-2; D gene: NA
CDR3 DNA: TGTGCCAGCAGCCCCCGACAGGGGAGGACTGAAGCTTTCTTT; CDR3 protein: CASSPRQGRTEAFF; clone size: NA; CDR3 length: 14; J gene: TRBJ1-1; V gene: TRBV7-2; D gene: TRBD1
CDR3 DNA: TGTGCCAGCAGGAGCGAGTCCTACAATGAGCAGTTCTTC; CDR3 protein: CASRSESYNEQFF; clone size: NA; CDR3 length: 13; J gene: TRBJ2-1; V gene: TRBV2; D gene: NA
CDR3 DNA: TGTGCCTGCACGACAGAAAGGTCGAACACTGAAGCTTTCTTT; CDR3 protein: CACTTERSNTEAFF; clone size: NA; CDR3 length: 14; J gene: TRBJ1-1; V gene: TRBV6-6; D gene: NA
CDR3 DNA: TGTGCCAGCAGCTCCGGACTAGCGGGAGACTACGAGCAGTACTTC; CDR3 protein: CASSSGLAGDYEQYF; clone size: NA; CDR3 length: 15; J gene: TRBJ2-7; V gene: TRBV7-3; D gene: TRBD2
CDR3 DNA: TGTGCCAGCAAAGACAGGGGGCACGGTGAAGCTTTCTTT; CDR3 protein: CASKDRGHGEAFF; clone size: NA; CDR3 length: 13; J gene: TRBJ1-1; V gene: TRBV2; D gene: TRBD1
CDR3 DNA: TGCGCCAGCAGTGAGGGACTAGCGGGTATTGGATCCGGGGAGCTGTTTTTT; CDR3 protein: CASSEGLAGIGSGELFF; clone size: NA; CDR3 length: 17; J gene: TRBJ2-2; V gene: TRBV10-1; D gene: TRBD2
CDR3 DNA: TGTGCCAGCAGTTTGCCAGGAACTAACTATGGCTACACCTTC; CDR3 protein: CASSLPGTNYGYTF; clone size: NA; CDR3 length: 14; J gene: TRBJ1-2; V gene: TRBV28; D gene: NA
CDR3 DNA: TGTGCCAGCAGCTTACAGGCAGGGCCCACTGAAGCTTTCTTT; CDR3 protein: CASSLQAGPTEAFF; clone size: NA; CDR3 length: 14; J gene: TRBJ1-1; V gene: TRBV7-9; D gene: NA
CDR3 DNA: TGCGCCAGCAGTGCCGGGGCAGATACGCAGTATTTT; CDR3 protein: CASSAGADTQYF; clone size: NA; CDR3 length: 12; J gene: TRBJ2-3; V gene: TRBV10-1; D gene: NA
CDR3 DNA: TGTGCCAGCAGTTTGGGACAGGGAGCTAAGTACTTC; CDR3 protein: CASSLGQGAKYF; clone size: NA; CDR3 length: 12; J gene: TRBJ2-7; V gene: TRBV28; D gene: TRBD1
CDR3 DNA: TGTGCCAGCAGCTCACCGGACAGGGGCAATACGAACACCGGGGAGCTGTTTTTT; CDR3 protein: CASSSPDRGNTNTGELFF; clone size: NA; CDR3 length: 18; J gene: TRBJ2-2; V gene: TRBV7-9; D gene: TRBD1
CDR3 DNA: TGTGCCAGCAGCCCCGGACACAACACTGAAGCTTTCTTT; CDR3 protein: CASSPGHNTEAFF; clone size: once; CDR3 length: 13; J gene: TRBJ1-1; V gene: TRBV5-8; D gene: NA
CDR3 DNA: TGTGCCAGCTCACCTTTGGAGAATGGCAACGAGCAGTACTTC; CDR3 protein: CASSPLENGNEQYF; clone size: NA; CDR3 length: 14; J gene: TRBJ2-7; V gene: TRBV18; D gene: NA
CDR3 DNA: TGTGCCAGCAGCTTTGGGGCGGGGGGACCAGATACGCAGTATTTT; CDR3 protein: CASSFGAGGPDTQYF; clone size: few; CDR3 length: 15; J gene: TRBJ2-3; V gene: TRBV4-2; D gene: TRBD2
CDR3 DNA: TGTGCCAGTAGTATAGGGGGGACTAGCGGGAGAAGAGATACGCAGTATTTT; CDR3 protein: CASSIGGTSGRRDTQYF; clone size: NA; CDR3 length: 17; J gene: TRBJ2-3; V gene: TRBV19; D gene: TRBD2
CDR3 DNA: TGTGCCAGCAGCGTCCTAGGGGGGGAGTACAATGAGCAGTTCTTC; CDR3 protein: CASSVLGGEYNEQFF; clone size: NA; CDR3 length: 15; J gene: TRBJ2-1; V gene: TRBV9; D gene: NA
CDR3 DNA: TGTGCCAGCAGCTTGGGGGACAGGGCAGGAGAGCAGTACTTC; CDR3 protein: CASSLGDRAGEQYF; clone size: once; CDR3 length: 14; J gene: TRBJ2-7; V gene: TRBV7-2; D gene: TRBD1
CDR3 DNA: TGCGCCAGCAGCACCGGGGGGCTGGGTTATAGCTACACCTTC; CDR3 protein: CASSTGGLGYSYTF; clone size: NA; CDR3 length: 14; J gene: TRBJ1-2; V gene: TRBV5-1; D gene: NA
CDR3 DNA: TGTGCCAGCAGTTACTCGTGGGGGGGAGGTAGCACTGAAGCTTTCTTT; CDR3 protein: CASSYSWGGGSTEAFF; clone size: NA; CDR3 length: 16; J gene: TRBJ1-1; V gene: TRBV6-5; D gene: NA
CDR3 DNA: TGTGCCAGCTCACTGCAGGGGCAGGGGGCCATGAACACTGAAGCTTTCTTT; CDR3 protein: CASSLQGQGAMNTEAFF; clone size: NA; CDR3 length: 17; J gene: TRBJ1-1; V gene: TRBV18; D gene: TRBD1
CDR3 DNA: TGCAGCGTTGAAGAACAGGGGAACTATGGCTACACCTTC; CDR3 protein: CSVEEQGNYGYTF; clone size: NA; CDR3 length: 13; J gene: TRBJ1-2; V gene: TRBV29-1; D gene: TRBD1
CDR3 DNA: TGTGCCAGCAGTCGGAGAAGAAACACTGAAGCTTTCTTT; CDR3 protein: CASSRRRNTEAFF; clone size: few; CDR3 length: 13; J gene: TRBJ1-1; V gene: TRBV6-5; D gene: NA
CDR3 DNA: TGTGCCAGCACCCCCCAGGGGAAAAACACTGAAGCTTTCTTT; CDR3 protein: CASTPQGKNTEAFF; clone size: NA; CDR3 length: 14; J gene: TRBJ1-1; V gene: TRBV27; D gene: NA
CDR3 DNA: TGTGCCAGCAGCTTGGGCAGGGGGCGGATTGACACTGAAGCTTTCTTT; CDR3 protein: CASSLGRGRIDTEAFF; clone size: NA; CDR3 length: 16; J gene: TRBJ1-1; V gene: TRBV5-8; D gene: TRBD1
CDR3 DNA: TGTGCCAGCAGCGTCCGGGACATTGGGTCACCCCTCCACTTT; CDR3 protein: CASSVRDIGSPLHF; clone size: NA; CDR3 length: 14; J gene: TRBJ1-6; V gene: TRBV9; D gene: NA
CDR3 DNA: TGTGCCAGCGGGACAGGGCGAGAGACCCAGTACTTC; CDR3 protein: CASGTGRETQYF; clone size: NA; CDR3 length: 12; J gene: TRBJ2-5; V gene: TRBV27; D gene: TRBD1
CDR3 DNA: TGTGCCAGTAGTATGATCGGGACTAGCGGGAGATTGGGACTGTTCTTC; CDR3 protein: CASSMIGTSGRLGLFF; clone size: NA; CDR3 length: 16; J gene: TRBJ2-1; V gene: TRBV19; D gene: TRBD2
CDR3 DNA: TGCGCCAGCAGCTTGAACCCAGGGGGTAATGCCGGGGAGCTGTTTTTT; CDR3 protein: CASSLNPGGNAGELFF; clone size: many; CDR3 length: 16; J gene: TRBJ2-2; V gene: TRBV5-1; D gene: TRBD1
CDR3 DNA: TGTGCCAGCAGTGTACTACAGGGGGCGTCCTACAATGAGCAGTTCTTC; CDR3 protein: CASSVLQGASYNEQFF; clone size: NA; CDR3 length: 16; J gene: TRBJ2-1; V gene: TRBV6-1; D gene: TRBD1
CDR3 DNA: TGTGCCAGCAGCTTAGGAGGGAGATTCTACGAGCAGTACTTC; CDR3 protein: CASSLGGRFYEQYF; clone size: NA; CDR3 length: 14; J gene: TRBJ2-7; V gene: TRBV7-6; D gene: NA
CDR3 DNA: TGTGCCAGCAGCCCTACAGGGGGTCTTATCTTGGGGAATGGCTACACCTTC; CDR3 protein: CASSPTGGLILGNGYTF; clone size: NA; CDR3 length: 17; J gene: TRBJ1-2; V gene: TRBV7-9; D gene: TRBD1
CDR3 DNA: TGTGCCAGCGGGGGACTAGCGGGAGACACCGGGGAGCTGTTTTTT; CDR3 protein: CASGGLAGDTGELFF; clone size: NA; CDR3 length: 15; J gene: TRBJ2-2; V gene: TRBV9; D gene: TRBD2
CDR3 DNA: TGTGCCAGCAGCTTAGATGGGACAGGGTTGGCTGGTGAAAAACTGTTTTTT; CDR3 protein: CASSLDGTGLAGEKLFF; clone size: NA; CDR3 length: 17; J gene: TRBJ1-4; V gene: TRBV11-3; D gene: TRBD1
CDR3 DNA: TGTGCCAGCAGCGTAGTAGCGGGAGGCTCAGATACGCAGTATTTT; CDR3 protein: CASSVVAGGSDTQYF; clone size: NA; CDR3 length: 15; J gene: TRBJ2-3; V gene: TRBV9; D gene: TRBD2
CDR3 DNA: TGTGCCAGCAGCCCGCGGGGGGGAGAGACCCAGTACTTC; CDR3 protein: CASSPRGGETQYF; clone size: NA; CDR3 length: 13; J gene: TRBJ2-5; V gene: TRBV9; D gene: TRBD2
CDR3 DNA: TGTGCCAGCTCCTGGGACAGGGGGCCTTCTGGCTACACCTTC; CDR3 protein: CASSWDRGPSGYTF; clone size: NA; CDR3 length: 14; J gene: TRBJ1-2; V gene: TRBV18; D gene: TRBD1
CDR3 DNA: TGCGCCAGCAGCCGAGATGGTAGGGAGCGGCGGATTTTAGCTTTCTTT; CDR3 protein: CASSRDGRERRILAFF; clone size: NA; CDR3 length: 16; J gene: TRBJ1-1; V gene: TRBV5-1; D gene: NA
CDR3 DNA: TGTGCCAGCAGTTCCGCCTCAGGGGGCGGAAACACTGAAGCTTTCTTT; CDR3 protein: CASSSASGGGNTEAFF; clone size: few; CDR3 length: 16; J gene: TRBJ1-1; V gene: TRBV28; D gene: TRBD1
CDR3 DNA: TGTGCCAGCAGCCGGGACAGGATTTCCTACGAGCAGTACTTC; CDR3 protein: CASSRDRISYEQYF; clone size: NA; CDR3 length: 14; J gene: TRBJ2-7; V gene: TRBV27; D gene: TRBD1
CDR3 DNA: TGTGCCAGCAGGGTTTCGGGGTCGAGCTCCTACGAGCAGTACTTC; CDR3 protein: CASRVSGSSSYEQYF; clone size: NA; CDR3 length: 15; J gene: TRBJ2-7; V gene: TRBV14; D gene: NA
CDR3 DNA: TGCGCCAGCAGCCATCCTGACAGGCTCGCTGAAGCTTTCTTT; CDR3 protein: CASSHPDRLAEAFF; clone size: few; CDR3 length: 14; J gene: TRBJ1-1; V gene: TRBV4-1; D gene: NA
CDR3 DNA: TGCAGCGTTCCAAGGGGGTCGTCGGGCACAGATACGCAGTATTTT; CDR3 protein: CSVPRGSSGTDTQYF; clone size: NA; CDR3 length: 15; J gene: TRBJ2-3; V gene: TRBV29-1; D gene: NA
CDR3 DNA: TGTGCCAGTTCAGGGAGGGGGTACACTGAAGCTTTCTTT; CDR3 protein: CASSGRGYTEAFF; clone size: NA; CDR3 length: 13; J gene: TRBJ1-1; V gene: TRBV2; D gene: NA
CDR3 DNA: TGCGCCAGCAGCCCATATGGGACAGGGGGCGGCGAGCAGTACTTC; CDR3 protein: CASSPYGTGGGEQYF; clone size: NA; CDR3 length: 15; J gene: TRBJ2-7; V gene: TRBV5-1; D gene: TRBD1
CDR3 DNA: TGTGCCAGCAGCTTCCTCCTGGGAGGCGGGGAGCTGTTTTTT; CDR3 protein: CASSFLLGGGELFF; clone size: NA; CDR3 length: 14; J gene: TRBJ2-2; V gene: TRBV7-9; D gene: NA
CDR3 DNA: TGTGCCAGCAGAGTAAACAGGGGTGGCGGCTACACCTTC; CDR3 protein: CASRVNRGGGYTF; clone size: few; CDR3 length: 13; J gene: TRBJ1-2; V gene: TRBV5-6; D gene: TRBD1
CDR3 DNA: TGTGCCAGCAGTTGGGACAGACATAGCAATCAGCCCCAGCATTTT; CDR3 protein: CASSWDRHSNQPQHF; clone size: few; CDR3 length: 15; J gene: TRBJ1-5; V gene: TRBV2; D gene: TRBD1
CDR3 DNA: TGTGCCAGCAGCCCCGGGGGGTCGGCAGAGACCCAGTACTTC; CDR3 protein: CASSPGGSAETQYF; clone size: few; CDR3 length: 14; J gene: TRBJ2-5; V gene: TRBV7-9; D gene: TRBD2
CDR3 DNA: TGCGCCAGCAGCCAACGGGACAGCTCCTACAATGAGCAGTTCTTC; CDR3 protein: CASSQRDSSYNEQFF; clone size: NA; CDR3 length: 15; J gene: TRBJ2-1; V gene: TRBV4-1; D gene: TRBD1
CDR3 DNA: TGTGCCATCAGTGAGACACGCGAGCAGTACTTC; CDR3 protein: CAISETREQYF; clone size: NA; CDR3 length: 11; J gene: TRBJ2-7; V gene: TRBV10-3; D gene: NA
CDR3 DNA: TGTGCCAGCAGCTTAGCGGACATGAGTGGCTACACCTTC; CDR3 protein: CASSLADMSGYTF; clone size: once; CDR3 length: 13; J gene: TRBJ1-2; V gene: TRBV7-8; D gene: NA